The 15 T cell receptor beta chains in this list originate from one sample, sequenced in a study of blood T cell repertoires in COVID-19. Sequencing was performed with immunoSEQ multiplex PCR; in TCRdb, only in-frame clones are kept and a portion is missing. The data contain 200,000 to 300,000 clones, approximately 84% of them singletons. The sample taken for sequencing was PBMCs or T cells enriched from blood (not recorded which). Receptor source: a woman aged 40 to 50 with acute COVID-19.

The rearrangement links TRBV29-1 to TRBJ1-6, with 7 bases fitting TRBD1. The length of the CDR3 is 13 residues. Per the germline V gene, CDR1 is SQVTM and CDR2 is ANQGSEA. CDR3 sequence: CSAQGDSGSPLHF. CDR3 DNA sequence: TGCAGTGCCCAAGGGGACAGCGGTTCACCCCTCCACTTT.

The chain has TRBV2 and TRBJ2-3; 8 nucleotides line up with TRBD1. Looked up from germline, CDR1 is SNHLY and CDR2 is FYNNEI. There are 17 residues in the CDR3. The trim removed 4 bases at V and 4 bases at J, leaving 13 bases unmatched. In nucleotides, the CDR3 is TGTGCCAGCAGTGTTCTGGGCTGGACAGGGACGGCAGATACGCAGTATTTT. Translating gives CASSVLGWTGTADTQYF.

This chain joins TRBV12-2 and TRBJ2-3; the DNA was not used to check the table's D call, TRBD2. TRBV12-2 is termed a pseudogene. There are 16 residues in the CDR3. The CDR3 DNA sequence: TGTGCAAGTCGCTTAGCGAAGCGGGGTTTCACAGATACGCAGTATTTT. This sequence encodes CASRLAKRGFTDTQYF.

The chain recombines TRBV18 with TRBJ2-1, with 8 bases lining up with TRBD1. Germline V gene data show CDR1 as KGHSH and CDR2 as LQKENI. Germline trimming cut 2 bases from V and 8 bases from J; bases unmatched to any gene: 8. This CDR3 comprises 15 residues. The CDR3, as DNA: TGTGCCAGCTCACCAAGGGACAGGAACTTCCATGAGCAGTTCTTC. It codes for CASSPRDRNFHEQFF.

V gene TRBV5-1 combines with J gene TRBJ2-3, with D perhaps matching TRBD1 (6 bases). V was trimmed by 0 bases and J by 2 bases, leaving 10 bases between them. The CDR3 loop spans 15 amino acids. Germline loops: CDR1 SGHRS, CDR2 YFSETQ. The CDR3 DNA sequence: TGCGCCAGCAGCTTGGCGGGACATTCCACAGATACGCAGTATTTT. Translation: CASSLAGHSTDTQYF.

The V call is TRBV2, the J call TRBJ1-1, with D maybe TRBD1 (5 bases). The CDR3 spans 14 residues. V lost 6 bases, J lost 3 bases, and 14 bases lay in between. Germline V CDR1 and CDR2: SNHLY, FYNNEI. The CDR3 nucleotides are TGTGCCAGCAGCTGGGGGGGTCCCGACACTGAAGCTTTCTTT. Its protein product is CASSWGGPDTEAFF.

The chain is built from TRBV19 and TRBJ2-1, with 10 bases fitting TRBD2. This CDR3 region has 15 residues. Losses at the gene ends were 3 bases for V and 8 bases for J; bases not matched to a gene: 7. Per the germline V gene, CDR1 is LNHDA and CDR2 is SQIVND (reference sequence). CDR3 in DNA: TGTGCCAGTAGTATCGGCACTAGCGGGATCGATGAGCAGTTCTTC. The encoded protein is CASSIGTSGIDEQFF.

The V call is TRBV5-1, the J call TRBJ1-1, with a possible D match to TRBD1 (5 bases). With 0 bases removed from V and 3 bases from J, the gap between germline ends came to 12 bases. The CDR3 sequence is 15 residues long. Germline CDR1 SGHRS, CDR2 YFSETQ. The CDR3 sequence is CASSLVGQGHTEAFF. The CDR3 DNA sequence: TGCGCCAGCAGCTTGGTGGGTCAGGGCCACACTGAAGCTTTCTTT.

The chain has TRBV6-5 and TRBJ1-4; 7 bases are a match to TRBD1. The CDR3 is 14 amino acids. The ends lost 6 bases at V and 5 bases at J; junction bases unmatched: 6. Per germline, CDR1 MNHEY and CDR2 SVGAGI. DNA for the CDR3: TGTGCCAGCAGGACAGGGCCTGTGAATGAAAAACTGTTTTTT. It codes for CASRTGPVNEKLFF.

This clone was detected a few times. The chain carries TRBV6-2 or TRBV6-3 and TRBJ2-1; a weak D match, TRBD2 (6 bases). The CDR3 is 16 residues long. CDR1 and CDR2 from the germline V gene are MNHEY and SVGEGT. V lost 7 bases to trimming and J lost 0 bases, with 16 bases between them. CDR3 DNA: TGTGCCAGCATCCCCGCTACTAGCAGCTCCTACAATGAGCAGTTCTTC. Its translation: CASIPATSSSYNEQFF.

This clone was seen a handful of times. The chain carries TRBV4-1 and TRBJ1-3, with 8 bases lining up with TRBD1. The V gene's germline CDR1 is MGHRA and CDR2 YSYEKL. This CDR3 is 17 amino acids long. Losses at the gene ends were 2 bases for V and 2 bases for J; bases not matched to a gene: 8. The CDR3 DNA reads TGCGCCAGCAGCCAAATAACAGGGGGGTCGACTGGAAACACCATATATTTT. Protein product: CASSQITGGSTGNTIYF.

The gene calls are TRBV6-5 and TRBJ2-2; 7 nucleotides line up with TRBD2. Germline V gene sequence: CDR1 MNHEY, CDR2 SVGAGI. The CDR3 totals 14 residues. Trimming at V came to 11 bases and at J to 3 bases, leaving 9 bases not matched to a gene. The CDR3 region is CAVLGGGDTGELFF. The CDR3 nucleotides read TGTGCCGTCCTGGGGGGGGGAGACACCGGGGAGCTGTTTTTT.

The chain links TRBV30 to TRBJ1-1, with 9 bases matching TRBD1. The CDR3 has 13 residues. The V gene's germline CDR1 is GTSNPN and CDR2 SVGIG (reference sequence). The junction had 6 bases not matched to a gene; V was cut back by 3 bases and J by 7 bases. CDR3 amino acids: CAWRGQGLIEAFF. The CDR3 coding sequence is TGTGCCTGGAGAGGACAGGGGTTGATTGAAGCTTTCTTT.

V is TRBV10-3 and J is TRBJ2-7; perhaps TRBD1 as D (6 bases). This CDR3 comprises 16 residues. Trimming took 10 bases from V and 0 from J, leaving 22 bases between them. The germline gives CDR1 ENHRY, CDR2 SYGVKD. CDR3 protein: CATKSSDSRDSYEQYF. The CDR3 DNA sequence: TGTGCCACAAAAAGTTCGGACAGCCGTGACTCCTACGAGCAGTACTTC.

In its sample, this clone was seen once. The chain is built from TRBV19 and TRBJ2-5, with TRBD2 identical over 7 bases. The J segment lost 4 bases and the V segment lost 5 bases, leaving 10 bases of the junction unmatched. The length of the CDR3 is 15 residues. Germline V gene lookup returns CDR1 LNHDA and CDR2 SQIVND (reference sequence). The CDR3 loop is CASSSQRGSGETQYF. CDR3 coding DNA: TGTGCCAGTAGTTCCCAGCGGGGTAGTGGAGAGACCCAGTACTTC.